These 17 T cell receptor beta chains were all obtained from the same sample, sequenced in a study of a mutant IDH1 vaccine in newly diagnosed glioma. The sample's time point: week 35, safety follow-up. Vaccinated patients received 300 ug of mutant IDH1 20-mer peptide per dose, with topical imiquimod. These receptors' antigens are unknown. The assay was immunoSEQ multiplex PCR, and TCRdb's table has in-frame clones only and misses some. The profile covers under 40,000 clones, with approximately 77% appearing a single time and approximately 15% taken by the ten largest. The input for sequencing was PBMCs, taken from a glioma patient whose treatment included an IDH1 peptide vaccine. Source of these receptors: a young man with glioma.

The chain combines TRBV5-1 with TRBJ2-7; D might be TRBD1 (6 bases). Looked up from germline, CDR1 is SGHRS and CDR2 is YFSETQ. The CDR3 is 14 amino acids. V dropped 1 base and J dropped 4 bases, with 12 bases sitting between them. In nucleotides, the CDR3 is TGCGCCAGCAGCTTGTGGGGGCAGTCGTACGAGCAGTACTTC. This sequence encodes CASSLWGQSYEQYF. Complete variable domain (other parts from reference TRBV5-1 and TRBJ2-7): KAGVTQTPRYLIKTRGQQVTLSCSPISGHRSVSWYQQTPGQGLQFLFEYFSETQRNKGNFPGRFSGRQFSNSRSEMNVSTLELGDSALYLCASSLWGQSYEQYFGPGTRLTVT.

The chain is built from TRBV5-1 and TRBJ2-1, with TRBD2 identical over 12 bases. Trimming took 5 bases from V and 7 from J; bases not matched to a gene: 7. Per germline, CDR1 SGHRS and CDR2 YFSETQ. The CDR3 totals 15 residues. CDR3 residues: CASSPTSGGWNEQFF. The CDR3 DNA is TGCGCCAGCAGTCCGACTAGCGGGGGTTGGAATGAGCAGTTCTTC. Based on the CDR3 plus reference TRBV5-1 and TRBJ2-1, the full variable domain is KAGVTQTPRYLIKTRGQQVTLSCSPISGHRSVSWYQQTPGQGLQFLFEYFSETQRNKGNFPGRFSGRQFSNSRSEMNVSTLELGDSALYLCASSPTSGGWNEQFFGPGTRLTVL.

The chain recombines TRBV14 with TRBJ2-5; D is perhaps TRBD1 (6 bases). V was cut by 4 bases and J by 1 base, with 16 bases left in between. CDR1 is SGHDN and CDR2 is FVKESK in the germline V gene. CDR3 size: 16 residues. The CDR3 loop reads CASSLAGTPIQETQYF. The DNA for the CDR3 is TGTGCCAGCAGCCTGGCAGGGACACCCATCCAAGAGACCCAGTACTTC.

V usage is TRBV29-1 and J usage is TRBJ2-7, with D possibly being TRBD1 or TRBD2 (5 bases each). CDR1 is SQVTM and CDR2 is ANQGSEA in the germline V gene. This CDR3 has 12 amino acids. V lost 4 bases to trimming and J lost 6 bases, with 13 bases between them. CDR3 in DNA: TGCAGCGTTGGCCGGGGCTCCCGCGAGCAGTACTTC. This codes for CSVGRGSREQYF.

This clone was counted only a few times. The genes are TRBV7-6 and TRBJ2-5; 9 nucleotides align to TRBD1. V lost 8 bases to trimming and J lost 11 bases; unmatched junction nucleotides: 12. Germline lookup yields CDR1 SGHVS and CDR2 FNYEAQ. The CDR3 runs to 13 residues. The CDR3 protein is CASEGQGYGKQYF. DNA for the CDR3: TGTGCCAGCGAAGGACAGGGGTATGGAAAGCAGTACTTC.

The chain uses TRBV27 and TRBJ2-1; TRBD2 aligns across 10 bases. The germline V gene has CDR1 MNHEY and CDR2 SMNVEV (reference sequence). The CDR3 spans 16 residues. Trimming cost V 1 base and J 4 bases; bases outside gene matches: 4. CDR3: CASSLLGSGRYNEQFF. Written as DNA, the CDR3 is TGTGCCAGCAGTTTATTAGGTAGCGGGAGGTACAATGAGCAGTTCTTC.

This chain joins TRBV6-1 and TRBJ1-4; D not resolved. Trimming left V 7 bases short and J 4 bases short, with 13 bases between. CDR1 is MNHNS, CDR2 SASEGT, per germline. This CDR3 has 14 amino acids. CDR3 region: CASIKDGVNEKLFF. As DNA, the CDR3 is TGTGCCAGCATTAAGGACGGAGTTAATGAAAAACTGTTTTTT.

The chain is built from TRBV29-1 and TRBJ2-3; 7 bases align to TRBD1. The CDR3 runs 12 residues. In germline, CDR1 is SQVTM, CDR2 ANQGSEA. J gave up 2 bases and V 8 bases, and 4 bases lay outside the gene matches. The CDR3 loop is CSSGQVTDTQYF. Written as DNA, the CDR3 is TGCAGCTCCGGACAGGTCACAGATACGCAGTATTTT.

This sequence joins TRBV9 and TRBJ2-6; D is possibly TRBD1 or TRBD2 (7 bases each). The V and J ends lost 0 bases and 5 bases respectively, with 18 bases between them. The CDR3 length is 18 residues. Germline V gives CDR1 SGDLS, CDR2 YYNGEE. Here the CDR3 reads CASSVDQGGDTWANVLTF. CDR3 DNA sequence: TGTGCCAGCAGCGTAGATCAGGGGGGGGATACCTGGGCCAACGTCCTGACTTTC.

The chain links TRBV5-5 to TRBJ1-5; the match to TRBD1 covers 7 bases. Germline CDR1 SGHKS, CDR2 YYEKEE (reference sequence). The V and J ends lost 2 bases and 3 bases, in that order; junction bases with no gene match: 5. CDR3 length: 15 amino acids. DNA for the CDR3: TGTGCCAGCAGCTTAGAAGGGGGCGTCAATCAGCCCCAGCATTTT. This codes for CASSLEGGVNQPQHF.

V usage is TRBV6-6 and J usage is TRBJ1-5, with unresolved D. This CDR3 has 12 amino acids. Trimming pared 6 bases from V and 4 bases from J, leaving 7 bases between. The germline gives CDR1 MNHNY, CDR2 SVGAGI (reference sequence). The CDR3 spells CASRDGNQPQHF. The CDR3 region has the DNA TGTGCCAGCAGGGACGGGAATCAGCCCCAGCATTTT.

The chain links TRBV6-6 to TRBJ2-7; D uncertain. Trimming shortened V by 2 bases and J by 5 bases, and 13 bases separated the two germline ends. This CDR3 contains 14 residues. Germline CDR1 reads MNHNY; CDR2 reads SVGAGI (reference sequence). The CDR3 region has the DNA TGTGCCAGCAGTTACAATCGGGCTTTGGACGAGCAGTACTTC. Amino acid sequence: CASSYNRALDEQYF.

The rearrangement links TRBV5-6 to TRBJ2-3; D might be TRBD2 (7 bases). The CDR3 totals 16 residues. Trimming left V 4 bases short and J 4 bases short, with 19 bases between. Germline V CDR1 and CDR2: SGHDT, YYEEEE. The DNA of the CDR3 is TGTGCCAGCAGCGGGGGGGCCAATCCCCTCCCAGATACGCAGTATTTT. Residues: CASSGGANPLPDTQYF.

Sample share makes this clone medium-sized (0.01 to 0.1%). At one of its ends the junction is not consistent with the germline gene, which may arise from a read error. V and J are TRBV6-5 and TRBJ1-2; D not resolved. Germline assignment: CDR1 MNHEY and CDR2 SVGAGI. The CDR3 has 11 amino acids. CDR3 nucleotides: TGTGCCAGCGGTTACAGCGATGGCTACACCTTC. It is translated as CASGYSDGYTF.

The chain carries TRBV25-1 and TRBJ1-2; 8 bases fit TRBD1. The junction had 5 bases not matched to a gene; V was cut back by 5 bases and J by 6 bases. CDR1 is MGHDK and CDR2 is SYGVNS in the germline V gene. The CDR3 extends over 13 amino acids. This chain's CDR3 is CASSFRTGNGYTF. CDR3 nucleotides: TGTGCCAGCAGTTTCAGGACAGGGAATGGCTACACCTTC.

The genes are TRBV5-1 and TRBJ2-6; D might be TRBD1 (6 bases). This CDR3 is built from 18 residues. V was trimmed by 0 bases and J by 0 bases, leaving 13 bases between them. Per germline, CDR1 SGHRS and CDR2 YFSETQ. The CDR3 DNA reads TGCGCCAGCAGCTTGGGGCAAGGGGGTTCCTCTGGGGCCAACGTCCTGACTTTC. Translation: CASSLGQGGSSGANVLTF. Together with reference TRBV5-1 and TRBJ2-6, the CDR3 gives the full variable domain: KAGVTQTPRYLIKTRGQQVTLSCSPISGHRSVSWYQQTPGQGLQFLFEYFSETQRNKGNFPGRFSGRQFSNSRSEMNVSTLELGDSALYLCASSLGQGGSSGANVLTFGAGSRLTVL.

The chain combines TRBV2 with TRBJ1-5; 7 nucleotides align to TRBD1. The CDR3 has 13 amino acids. The V gene end was trimmed by 6 bases and the J gene end by 1 base; junction bases not matched to a gene: 0. Looked up from germline, CDR1 is SNHLY and CDR2 is FYNNEI. The CDR3 loop is CASRGQSNQPQHF. In nucleotides, the CDR3 is TGTGCCAGCAGGGGACAGAGCAATCAGCCCCAGCATTTT.